This T cell receptor (beta chain) comes out of a study of T cell responses to AZD1222 COVID-19 vaccine. Turning to the study itself: Doses given second, at about 4 or about 12 weeks, were pooled. Broader study findings: Regions 160-218 and 743-854 dominated among vaccine-associated CD4 TCRs spanning spike. In a largely white British group with more females than males, clonal diversity was possibly underestimated.

Points on this clone: The antigen remains undetermined.

Germline V gene data show CDR1 as SGHTA and CDR2 as FQGNSA. Deletions cut 5 bases from V and 4 bases from J, with 14 bases between. The CDR3 extends over 14 amino acids. Measured with immunoSEQ multiplex PCR; TCRdb has only the in-frame clones, and not every one. This table holds over 95,000 clones, around 90% found once. The sample in question was peripheral blood, obtained on day 0 of AZD1222 vaccination. The gene calls are TRBV7-2 and TRBJ2-5, with D perhaps matching TRBD1 (5 bases). This TCR came from an adult in good health. Here the CDR3 reads CASSPTPTVETQYF. The CDR3 DNA follows: TGTGCCAGCAGCCCCACCCCGACAGTAGAGACCCAGTACTTC.